A single sample is the source of the 5 T cell receptor beta chains below, sequenced in a study of cytomegalovirus exposure and HLA in healthy donors. Vbeta (60) and Jbeta (13) primers were used in the PCR. Clones were sequenced by immunoSEQ multiplex PCR, and TCRdb holds only the in-frame ones, with some missing. The sample holds around 150,000 clones; around 81% are singletons and the top ten take less than 1.2%. Specimen: PBMCs. These receptors were obtained from a woman aged 40 to 50 in good health and CMV-seronegative.

This clone showed up just once. CDR3 nucleotides: TGTGCCAGCAGTGAACGGGGAGTTATGAACACTGAAGCTTTCTTT. Encoded protein: CASSERGVMNTEAFF. V gene TRBV2 combines with J gene TRBJ1-1; no definite D call. The V gene's germline CDR1 is SNHLY and CDR2 FYNNEI. CDR3 length: 15 amino acids. Trimming shortened V by 2 bases and J by 0 bases, and 10 bases separated the two germline ends.

The V and J genes are TRBV14 and TRBJ1-2; D may be TRBD1 (6 bases). In germline, CDR1 is SGHDN, CDR2 FVKESK. V gave up 2 bases and J gave up 7 bases, with 11 bases separating them. The CDR3 consists of 13 residues. Here the CDR3 DNA reads TGTGCCAGCAGCCAAACCGGGACATCTGGCTACACCTTC. This sequence encodes CASSQTGTSGYTF.

This clone appeared a few times. This chain connects TRBV6-6 to TRBJ1-5, with a tentative D call TRBD1 (5 bases). Trimming took 7 bases from V and 1 from J, leaving 8 bases between them. The CDR3 is made up of 13 amino acids. The germline V gene has CDR1 MNHNY and CDR2 SVGAGI (reference sequence). In nucleotides, the CDR3 is TGTGCCAGCAAAGGGGCGAGCAATCAGCCCCAGCATTTT. Its translation is CASKGASNQPQHF.

This chain uses TRBV27 with TRBJ2-7; D is possibly TRBD1 (5 bases). The CDR3 covers 15 residues. Per germline, CDR1 MNHEY and CDR2 SMNVEV (reference sequence). V was clipped by 2 bases and J by 1 base, with 12 bases between them. CDR3 DNA: TGTGCCAGCAGTTTAGACCCGCAGGGTTCCTACGAGCAGTACTTC. This encodes CASSLDPQGSYEQYF.

This chain joins TRBV9 and TRBJ2-7; D possibly corresponds to TRBD2 (5 bases). V lost 0 bases, J lost 3 bases, and 13 bases lay in between. The germline V gene has CDR1 SGDLS and CDR2 YYNGEE. CDR3 length equals 15 residues. The CDR3 region is CASSVGGEAVYEQYF. DNA of the CDR3: TGTGCCAGCAGCGTAGGGGGAGAGGCGGTCTACGAGCAGTACTTC. Filled out from reference TRBV9 and TRBJ2-7, the complete variable domain reads DSGVTQTPKHLITATGQRVTLRCSPRSGDLSVYWYQQSLDQGLQFLIQYYNGEERAKGNILERFSAQQFPDLHSELNLSSLELGDSALYFCASSVGGEAVYEQYFGPGTRLTVT.